This T cell receptor beta chain is drawn from a study of control samples from healthy donors and cancer patients. TCRdb's table, derived via immunoSEQ multiplex PCR, lists solely in-frame clones and lacks some. Found here are 120,000 to 150,000 clones, around 86% of them singletons; the top ten hold around 4.9%. Germline V gene sequence: CDR1 SNHLY, CDR2 FYNNEI. Trimming left V 5 bases short and J 3 bases short, with 10 bases between. The CDR3 is 13 residues long. The rearrangement joins TRBV2 to TRBJ1-1, with D possibly being TRBD1 (6 bases). Sequenced input: blood. The clonotype comes from a man between 25 and 39 years old in good health. The CDR3 bases are TGTGCCAGCAGTCGACAGGAGGACACTGAAGCTTTCTTT. Protein sequence: CASSRQEDTEAFF.